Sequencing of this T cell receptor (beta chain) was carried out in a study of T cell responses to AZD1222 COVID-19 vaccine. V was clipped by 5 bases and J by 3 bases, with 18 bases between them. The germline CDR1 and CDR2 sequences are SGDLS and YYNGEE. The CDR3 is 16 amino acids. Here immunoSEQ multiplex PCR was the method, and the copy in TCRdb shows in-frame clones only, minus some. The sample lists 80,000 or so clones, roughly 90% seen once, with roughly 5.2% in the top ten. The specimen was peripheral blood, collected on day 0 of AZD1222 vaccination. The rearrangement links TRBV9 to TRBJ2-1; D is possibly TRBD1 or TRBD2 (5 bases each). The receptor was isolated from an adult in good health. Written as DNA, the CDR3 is TGTGCCAGCAGTGACTACCTTGGGGCGGGCTACAATGAGCAGTTCTTC. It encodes CASSDYLGAGYNEQFF.